Following are 15 T cell receptor beta chains from one sample sequenced in a study of blood T cells in healthy people across ages. It was with a sample-barcoded 5' primer and a J-beta primer mix that a second PCR of roughly 7 to 12 cycles was run. TCRdb reprocessed the 5' RACE reads with MiXCR, giving one entry per CDR3 protein. The table includes around 1.5 million distinct CDR3 sequences, 59% detected once. Sequenced: blood. The receptor source for this set is a man aged 18 to 30 in good health.

This rearrangement joins TRBV20-1 to TRBJ2-7, with 8 bases fitting TRBD2. Losses at the gene ends were 3 bases for V and 5 bases for J; bases not matched to a gene: 12. CDR1 and CDR2 from the germline V gene are DFQATT and SNEGSKA (reference sequence). This CDR3 has 15 residues. CDR3 in amino acids: CSARVGKRGTNEQYF. CDR3 DNA sequence: TGCAGTGCTAGGGTCGGAAAGCGGGGGACTAACGAGCAGTACTTC.

The gene calls are TRBV5-1 and TRBJ2-3; possible D gene TRBD2, 6 bases. CDR3 length: 16 amino acids. V lost 4 bases and J 3 bases, leaving 18 bases between the germline ends. Germline V gene lookup returns CDR1 SGHRS and CDR2 YFSETQ. The CDR3: CASSGRGILATDTQYF. The CDR3 DNA is TGCGCCAGCAGCGGTCGCGGGATTTTAGCTACAGATACGCAGTATTTT.

Only one count was recorded for this clonotype. The V and J genes are TRBV10-1 and TRBJ2-1, with 7 bases identical to TRBD1. CDR1 WNHNN and CDR2 SYGVQD come from the germline V gene (reference sequence). V shed 3 bases, J shed 1 base, and the junction held 6 bases outside the gene matches. The CDR3 extends over 16 amino acids. DNA of the CDR3: TGCGCCAGCAGTGATAAGGGCAGGGGGTCCTACAATGAGCAGTTCTTC. It encodes CASSDKGRGSYNEQFF.

The rearrangement uses TRBV7-6 and TRBJ2-1; TRBD2 might be the D (6 bases). The CDR3 covers 16 residues. CDR1 is SGHVS and CDR2 is FNYEAQ in the germline V gene. V lost 5 bases and J lost 2, with 16 bases in between. CDR3 DNA: TGTGCCAGCAGCACCCCCGGCGGGATACCCTACAATGAGCAGTTCTTC. It specifies CASSTPGGIPYNEQFF.

The genes are TRBV7-6 and TRBJ1-2; TRBD1 agrees at 7 bases. The CDR3 has 19 residues. Germline V gene data show CDR1 as SGHVS and CDR2 as FNYEAQ. The V and J ends lost 2 bases and 2 bases, in that order; junction bases with no gene match: 17. The CDR3 nucleotides read TGTGCCAGCAGCTTACCCCGGTCACAGGGGAGAAAATGGAACTATGGCTACACCTTC. Translated: CASSLPRSQGRKWNYGYTF.

The CDR3 is CASSVEGEPTYEQYF. CDR3 nucleotides: TGTGCCAGCAGCGTAGAAGGAGAACCAACCTACGAGCAGTACTTC. This sequence joins TRBV9 and TRBJ2-7; D is unclear. This CDR3 has 15 amino acids. CDR1 SGDLS and CDR2 YYNGEE come from the germline V gene. Trimming stripped 0 bases from V and 2 bases from J, with 12 bases between.

This clonotype was recorded a few times. This rearrangement joins TRBV4-3 to TRBJ1-2; 10 bases agree with TRBD1. This CDR3 region has 14 residues. The V gene's germline CDR1 is LGHNA and CDR2 YSLEER. With 4 bases clipped from V and 4 bases from J, the junction kept 3 bases outside the gene matches. CDR3 DNA: TGCGCCAGCAGCCCCCGGACAGGGGGCTATGGCTACACCTTC. This encodes CASSPRTGGYGYTF.

This chain connects TRBV20-1 to TRBJ2-5, with no clear D. CDR3 size: 11 residues. Germline CDR1 and CDR2: DFQATT and SNEGSKA (reference sequence). Trimming pared 4 bases from V and 6 bases from J, leaving 9 bases between. The CDR3 region is CSAKDRKTQYF. Here the CDR3 DNA reads TGCAGTGCTAAAGATCGAAAGACCCAGTACTTC.

This clonotype was seen a handful of times. The DNA of the CDR3 is TGTGCCACCAGCAGTGCGGGATCATATGGCTACACCTTC. Its translation: CATSSAGSYGYTF. The gene calls are TRBV15 and TRBJ1-2; D gene uncertain. The CDR3 consists of 13 residues. CDR1 is LNHNV, CDR2 YYDKDF, per germline (reference sequence). V gave up 3 bases and J gave up 5 bases, with 10 bases separating them.

This clonotype was detected only once. The J gene is TRBJ2-7, the V gene TRBV6-6, with 8 bases identical to TRBD2. V lost 11 bases to trimming and J lost 5 bases; unmatched junction nucleotides: 14. The CDR3 has 14 residues. The V gene's germline CDR1 is MNHNY and CDR2 SVGAGI (reference sequence). The CDR3 is CAVGREGEGDEQYF. The CDR3 DNA follows: TGTGCCGTAGGTCGGGAGGGGGAAGGCGACGAGCAGTACTTC.

This clonotype was detected only a few times. The V gene is TRBV5-1, the J gene TRBJ2-7; the D is unclear. Trimming took off 0 bases at V and 7 bases at J, with 14 bases between the two ends. From germline, CDR1 is SGHRS and CDR2 YFSETQ. The CDR3 covers 14 residues. CDR3 bases: TGCGCCAGCAGCTTGGATGCCAGCCCAGGAGAGCAGTACTTC. It translates to CASSLDASPGEQYF.

The V and J genes are TRBV5-1 and TRBJ2-3, with 9 bases identical to TRBD1. The CDR3 has 15 amino acids. V lost 3 bases to trimming and J lost 1 base; unmatched junction nucleotides: 3. Germline CDR1 reads SGHRS; CDR2 reads YFSETQ. The CDR3 loop is CASSWTGDRTDTQYF. For the CDR3, the DNA is TGCGCCAGCAGCTGGACAGGGGACCGCACAGATACGCAGTATTTT.

The chain combines TRBV20-1 with TRBJ2-4; D is possibly TRBD2 (5 bases). CDR1 is DFQATT, CDR2 SNEGSKA, per germline (reference sequence). This CDR3 has 14 amino acids. V dropped 6 bases and J dropped 7 bases, with 19 bases sitting between them. The CDR3: CSARNRTLGNIQYF. CDR3 in DNA: TGCAGTGCAAGAAACCGGACTCTGGGGAACATTCAGTACTTC.

This clonotype was seen more than once but under ten times. The V gene is TRBV5-1, the J gene TRBJ2-5; 8 bases are shared with TRBD1. CDR1 is SGHRS and CDR2 is YFSETQ in the germline V gene. V was pared by 3 bases and J by 4 bases, with 2 bases of the junction left unmatched. This CDR3 is built from 13 residues. CDR3 coding DNA: TGCGCCAGCAGCTCGGACAGGGCAGAGACCCAGTACTTC. Translating it yields CASSSDRAETQYF.

The chain is built from TRBV4-1 and TRBJ2-1; TRBD2 is a possible D gene (5 bases). CDR3 length equals 17 residues. Germline V gene lookup returns CDR1 MGHRA and CDR2 YSYEKL. V was shortened by 4 bases and J by 5 bases, with 21 bases between the two germline ends. CDR3 DNA sequence: TGCGCCAGCAGCCCCGGAGAGAGGGTGGTAACCCACAATGAGCAGTTCTTC. This sequence encodes CASSPGERVVTHNEQFF.